This entry lists 21 T cell receptor beta chains sequenced from one sample in a study of a mutant IDH1 vaccine in newly diagnosed glioma. Data came from immunoSEQ multiplex PCR; TCRdb stores just in-frame clones and leaves some out. This sample has roughly 86,000 clones, with 89% found just once. No antigen is known for these receptors. Time point: week 47, end of study. Vaccine doses each comprised 300 ug of mutant IDH1 20-mer peptide, with topical imiquimod. Sequencing was performed on PBMCs, taken from a glioma patient whose treatment included an IDH1 peptide vaccine. The receptors were sampled from a woman aged 45-60 years with glioma.

This rearrangement joins TRBV6-1 to TRBJ2-1; 9 nucleotides agree with TRBD1. Looked up from germline, CDR1 is MNHNS and CDR2 is SASEGT. The CDR3 spans 13 residues. Trimming removed 7 bases from V and 7 bases from J; junction bases left unmatched: 5. This CDR3 is CASTRDRANEQFF. CDR3 bases: TGTGCCAGCACTAGGGACAGGGCTAATGAGCAGTTCTTC.

V usage is TRBV28 and J usage is TRBJ1-6, with 8 bases aligning to TRBD1. V lost 5 bases and J lost 8; bases outside the gene matches: 11. This CDR3 is built from 16 residues. Germline CDR1 and CDR2: MDHEN and SYDVKM. The CDR3 region has the DNA TGTGCCAGCAGTCCGGCCGGGACAGGCCTGGATTCACCCCTCCACTTT. It yields the protein CASSPAGTGLDSPLHF. Drawing the rest from reference TRBV28 and TRBJ1-6, the complete variable domain is DVKVTQSSRYLVKRTGEKVFLECVQDMDHENMFWYRQDPGLGLRLIYFSYDVKMKEKGDIPEGYSVSREKKERFSLILESASTNQTSMYLCASSPAGTGLDSPLHFGNGTRLTVT.

The chain couples TRBV5-1 to TRBJ2-1, with D possibly matching TRBD1 (10 bases). The length of the CDR3 is 20 residues. In germline, CDR1 is SGHRS, CDR2 YFSETQ. V dropped 5 bases and J dropped 4 bases, with 31 bases sitting between them. CDR3 residues: CASSPRTGGILAGSYNEQFF. The CDR3 DNA follows: TGCGCCAGCAGTCCAAGGACAGGGGGTATACTAGCGGGCTCTTACAATGAGCAGTTCTTC.

The J gene is TRBJ1-1, the V gene TRBV28; D is uncertain. Germline CDR1 and CDR2: MDHEN and SYDVKM. There are 13 residues in the CDR3. The V gene lost 7 bases and the J gene lost 0 bases, with 9 bases spanning the gap. CDR3 sequence: CASTLPLNTEAFF. CDR3 DNA sequence: TGTGCCAGCACTCTACCTCTGAACACTGAAGCTTTCTTT.

CDR3 in DNA: TGTGCCAGCGGACGGACAGGAGGGCATGAAAAACTGTTTTTT. Translating gives CASGRTGGHEKLFF. V and J are TRBV2 and TRBJ1-4, with 7 bases aligning to TRBD1. The length of the CDR3 is 14 residues. Looked up from germline, CDR1 is SNHLY and CDR2 is FYNNEI. The J segment lost 6 bases and the V segment lost 8 bases, leaving 9 bases of the junction unmatched.

Here the CDR3 DNA reads TGTGCCAGCAGCCAGACAGGGGGAGATGGCTACACCTTC. It is translated as CASSQTGGDGYTF. The rearrangement links TRBV28 to TRBJ1-2; 9 positions match TRBD1. The germline V gene has CDR1 MDHEN and CDR2 SYDVKM. Trimming took 6 bases from V and 6 from J; bases not matched to a gene: 5. The CDR3 is 13 amino acids.

The rearrangement links TRBV11-2 to TRBJ2-3; TRBD2 might be the D (5 bases). CDR1 and CDR2 from the germline V gene are SGHAT and FQNNGV. V was cut by 0 bases and J by 9 bases, with 13 bases left in between. This CDR3 has 14 amino acids. CDR3 protein: CASSLDLGRATQYF. The CDR3 DNA reads as TGTGCCAGCAGCTTAGATCTAGGGCGGGCCACGCAGTATTTT.

The J gene is TRBJ2-5, the V gene TRBV9; D gene ambiguous. Between the trimmed V and J ends, which lost 0 bases and 0 bases, there was a span of 6 bases. The CDR3 runs to 14 residues. Germline V CDR1 and CDR2: SGDLS, YYNGEE. For the CDR3, the DNA is TGTGCCAGCAGCGTAGATCTGTACCAAGAGACCCAGTACTTC. Translation gives CASSVDLYQETQYF.

J is TRBJ2-7 and V is TRBV6-5, with 8 positions matching TRBD1. Germline V gene lookup returns CDR1 MNHEY and CDR2 SVGAGI. V shed 4 bases and J 3 bases; nucleotides not matched to a gene: 8. The CDR3 runs to 15 residues. CDR3 sequence: CASSLADRGGYEQYF. The CDR3 region has the DNA TGTGCCAGCAGTTTAGCCGACAGGGGTGGCTACGAGCAGTACTTC.

The CDR3 here is CASSLKSLGYEQYF. Written as DNA, the CDR3 is TGTGCCAGCAGCTTAAAGTCCCTGGGCTACGAGCAGTACTTC. This chain uses TRBV7-8 with TRBJ2-7, with no clear D. This CDR3 has 14 amino acids. CDR1 is SGHVS, CDR2 FQNEAQ, per germline. Trimming took off 2 bases at V and 3 bases at J, with 11 bases between the two ends.

The genes are TRBV5-4 and TRBJ2-2, with D hard to call. The CDR3 runs to 16 residues. Germline CDR1 SGHNT, CDR2 YYREEE (reference sequence). Trimming removed 2 bases from V and 0 bases from J, with 11 bases in between. This chain's CDR3 is CASSFRVQSNTGELFF. The CDR3, as DNA: TGTGCCAGCAGCTTCCGGGTACAGTCGAACACCGGGGAGCTGTTTTTT.

The chain joins TRBV5-6 to TRBJ2-4; possible D gene TRBD2, 7 bases. This CDR3 is 15 amino acids long. Per germline, CDR1 SGHDT and CDR2 YYEEEE. V lost 4 bases and J 6 bases, leaving 17 bases between the germline ends. CDR3 residues: CASSLARGQSNIQYF. In nucleotides, the CDR3 is TGTGCCAGCAGCCTGGCGCGGGGGCAGTCAAACATTCAGTACTTC.

The V gene is TRBV28, the J gene TRBJ2-5; D gene unclear. The V and J ends lost 6 bases and 2 bases respectively, with 25 bases between them. CDR3 length equals 18 residues. Germline V gene sequence: CDR1 MDHEN, CDR2 SYDVKM. CDR3 DNA sequence: TGTGCCAGCAGACCGGCTAGGGCTACCGCGGTCCCACAAGAGACCCAGTACTTC. Translation: CASRPARATAVPQETQYF.

The rearrangement uses TRBV30 and TRBJ2-7; 8 positions match TRBD1. The germline V gene has CDR1 GTSNPN and CDR2 SVGIG (reference sequence). The CDR3 is 14 residues long. Trimming at V came to 1 base and at J to 3 bases, leaving 5 bases not matched to a gene. CDR3 protein: CAWSGTGSGYEQYF. In DNA form, the CDR3 reads TGTGCCTGGAGTGGGACAGGGTCGGGCTACGAGCAGTACTTC.

This clone was counted a few times. V gene TRBV27 combines with J gene TRBJ2-7; D is unresolved. The ends were cut back, 5 bases at V and 5 bases at J, with 7 bases in the middle. The CDR3 consists of 11 residues. CDR1 and CDR2 (germline): MNHEY, SMNVEV (reference sequence). CDR3 bases: TGTGCCAGCAGTCGAGTCAACGAGCAGTACTTC. Protein: CASSRVNEQYF.

This rearrangement joins TRBV5-1 to TRBJ2-7; D is perhaps TRBD1 (5 bases). CDR1 and CDR2 from the germline V gene are SGHRS and YFSETQ. The CDR3 runs 15 residues. Deletions cut 0 bases from V and 7 bases from J, with 17 bases between. The CDR3 DNA reads TGCGCCAGCAGCTTGGTGCAGGGCACGGTAGGGGAGCAGTACTTC. This translates into CASSLVQGTVGEQYF.

This clone was seen a handful of times. The V call is TRBV4-2, the J call TRBJ2-7; TRBD2 matches at 9 bases. Trimming at V came to 1 base and at J to 6 bases, leaving 4 bases not matched to a gene. The V gene's germline CDR1 is LGHNA and CDR2 YNFKEQ. The CDR3 is 14 residues long. The CDR3 DNA is TGTGCCAGCAGCCAAGGGGCACTAGCGGGCGAGCAGTACTTC. Residues: CASSQGALAGEQYF.

The V and J genes are TRBV5-1 and TRBJ2-7, with D possibly being TRBD1 (7 bases). The CDR3 consists of 14 residues. V dropped 4 bases and J dropped 1 base, with 12 bases sitting between them. Germline values: CDR1 SGHRS, CDR2 YFSETQ. CDR3 amino acids: CASSRGDSSYEQYF. CDR3 sequence (DNA): TGCGCCAGCAGCCGCGGGGACAGTTCCTACGAGCAGTACTTC. The variable domain in full, with the rest retrieved from reference TRBV5-1 and TRBJ2-7, is KAGVTQTPRYLIKTRGQQVTLSCSPISGHRSVSWYQQTPGQGLQFLFEYFSETQRNKGNFPGRFSGRQFSNSRSEMNVSTLELGDSALYLCASSRGDSSYEQYFGPGTRLTVT.

This chain uses TRBV30 with TRBJ1-5; perhaps TRBD1 as D (6 bases). The CDR3 loop spans 15 amino acids. Trimming took 2 bases from V and 3 from J, leaving 14 bases between them. The germline V gene encodes CDR1 GTSNPN and CDR2 SVGIG (reference sequence). The CDR3 DNA reads TGTGCCTGGAGTCATTTCGGACAGAACAATCAGCCCCAGCATTTT. Translating gives CAWSHFGQNNQPQHF. The whole variable domain, filled in from reference TRBV30 and TRBJ1-5, reads SQTIHQWPATLVQPVGSPLSLECTVEGTSNPNLYWYRQAAGRGLQLLFYSVGIGQISSEVPQNLSASRPQDRQFILSSKKLLLSDSGFYLCAWSHFGQNNQPQHFGDGTRLSIL.

J is TRBJ2-7 and V is TRBV2; D uncertain. The length of the CDR3 is 15 residues. V was clipped by 8 bases and J by 2 bases, with 19 bases between them. Looked up from germline, CDR1 is SNHLY and CDR2 is FYNNEI. In DNA form, the CDR3 reads TGTGCCAGCCTTTACGCCGGGCCCGAGGCCTACGAGCAGTACTTC. Encoded protein: CASLYAGPEAYEQYF. Combining the CDR3 with reference TRBV2 and TRBJ2-7 gives the whole variable domain EPEVTQTPSHQVTQMGQEVILRCVPISNHLYFYWYRQILGQKVEFLVSFYNNEISEKSEIFDDQFSVERPDGSNFTLKIRSTKLEDSAMYFCASLYAGPEAYEQYFGPGTRLTVT.

This clone was detected only a few times. J is TRBJ2-1 and V is TRBV11-2; D is unresolved. CDR1 and CDR2 (germline): SGHAT, FQNNGV. The CDR3 runs to 13 residues. The ends were cut back, 0 bases at V and 6 bases at J, with 6 bases in the middle. The CDR3 DNA reads TGTGCCAGCAGCTTAGATACTGCCAATGAGCAGTTCTTC. The encoded protein is CASSLDTANEQFF. Full variable domain (missing parts from reference TRBV11-2 and TRBJ2-1): EAGVAQSPRYKIIEKRQSVAFWCNPISGHATLYWYQQILGQGPKLLIQFQNNGVVDDSQLPKDRFSAERLKGVDSTLKIQPAKLEDSAVYLCASSLDTANEQFFGPGTRLTVL.